The source of this T cell receptor (beta chain) is a study of chemoradiotherapy in HPV16-positive cancers. With respect to this clone: Its antigen is not known.

Samples were taken several times over chemoradiotherapy. Repertoires were generated with immunoSEQ multiplex PCR, while TCRdb's copy carries only in-frame clones and drops some. The sample includes approximately 4,000 clones, 75% of them seen just once. Per germline, CDR1 SGHRS and CDR2 YFSETQ. The V and J ends lost 0 bases and 0 bases respectively, with 12 bases between them. There are 17 residues in the CDR3. Whole-study results and caveats: HPV-specific T cells were functionally defined from only two HPV16-positive patients.

The origin of this receptor is a human donor with HPV-associated anogenital cancer. The biological material was taken from a patient who underwent chemoradiotherapy. The chain couples TRBV5-1 to TRBJ2-2; D is ambiguous. The CDR3 DNA follows: TGCGCCAGCAGCTTGGTTTTTGGAAACGCGAACACCGGGGAGCTGTTTTTT. Amino acid sequence: CASSLVFGNANTGELFF.